The following is a TCR beta chain sequence with its context. The sample comes from a study of blood T cells in healthy people across ages. Alongside a J-beta primer mix, a sample-barcoded 5' primer served in a second PCR lasting 7 to 11 cycles. Using its own MiXCR run on the 5' RACE reads, TCRdb lists one record per CDR3 protein. The data show 540,000 or so distinct CDR3 sequences, with 40% to 50% seen just once and around 25% held by the top ten. The CDR3 runs 14 residues. This TCR was sampled from an elderly man in good health. The chain has TRBV12-3 or TRBV12-4 and TRBJ2-5, with 10 nucleotides matching TRBD1. The end of the DNA is better explained by TRBJ2-7, so the J call may be wrong. The sequenced material came from blood. The CDR3 loop is CASSVGQGLDEQYF. CDR3 DNA sequence: TGTGCCAGCAGTGTGGGACAGGGGTTAGACGAGCAGTACTTC.